Listed below are T cell receptor beta chains from one sample, sequenced in a study of cytomegalovirus exposure and HLA in healthy donors. Generated by immunoSEQ multiplex PCR, the TCRdb table keeps only in-frame clones and is missing some. Here the sample spans under 200,000 clones, about 75% being singletons. The specimen sequenced was PBMCs. These receptors were obtained from a male donor in good health and CMV-seronegative. Each CDR3 is given with its conserved first and last residue. A D gene is named only where the DNA matches it firmly. Rows give clone size only sometimes, using once, few, many, or a class for an expanded clone.

D gene | J gene | V gene | CDR3 length | clone size | CDR3 DNA | CDR3 protein
TRBD2 | TRBJ2-7 | TRBV7-9 | 14 | few | TGTGCCAGCAGCTTGGGACTAGCCGTCGACGAGCAGTACTTC | CASSLGLAVDEQYF
NA | TRBJ1-5 | TRBV19 | 16 | NA | TGTGCCAGTAAACCCCCGGGGGGAGTCAGCAATCAGCCCCAGCATTTT | CASKPPGGVSNQPQHF
NA | TRBJ2-1 | TRBV4-1 | 11 | few | TGCGCCAGCAGCCTAGCAAGCGAGCAGTTCTTC | CASSLASEQFF
NA | TRBJ2-7 | TRBV6-5 | 15 | few | TGTGCCAGCAGTTACGCCCACGGGAAAGCCTACGAGCAGTACTTC | CASSYAHGKAYEQYF
NA | TRBJ2-3 | TRBV14 | 14 | NA | TGTGCCAGCAGCCAACAAAGGGGAGGAGATACGCAGTATTTT | CASSQQRGGDTQYF
TRBD1 | TRBJ1-2 | TRBV6-1 | 14 | NA | TGTGCCAGCAGATCAGGACAGGGTAGCTATGGCTACACCTTC | CASRSGQGSYGYTF
TRBD1 | TRBJ2-5 | TRBV6-5 | 15 | NA | TGTGCCAGCAGGGGGGACAGGGGGTACCAAGAGACCCAGTACTTC | CASRGDRGYQETQYF
TRBD2 | TRBJ2-3 | TRBV7-2 | 16 | NA | TGTGCCAGCAGCTTTTCCGGGACTAGCCCCACAGATACGCAGTATTTT | CASSFSGTSPTDTQYF
NA | TRBJ2-3 | TRBV11-3 | 16 | few | TGTGCCAGCAGCATCGGGGCCCGGGGGAGCACAGATACGCAGTATTTT | CASSIGARGSTDTQYF
NA | TRBJ1-1 | TRBV19 | 15 | NA | TGTGCCAGTAGTATTGGTTCCGGTATCAACACTGAAGCTTTCTTT | CASSIGSGINTEAFF
TRBD1 | TRBJ1-5 | TRBV28 | 16 | NA | TGTGCCAGCAGTCCCACCGCCGGGACAGGGACACGGCCCCAGCATTTT | CASSPTAGTGTRPQHF
NA | TRBJ2-7 | TRBV4-2 | 13 | NA | TGTGCCAGCAGCCAAGATTCGGAGTGGGAGCAGTACTTC | CASSQDSEWEQYF
NA | TRBJ1-1 | TRBV6-1 | 13 | few | TGTGCCAGCTCGGACAGTATGAACACTGAAGCTTTCTTT | CASSDSMNTEAFF
NA | TRBJ2-7 | TRBV7-9 | 12 | NA | TGTGCCAGCAGCTTGGGGCAGTACGAGCAGTACTTC | CASSLGQYEQYF
NA | TRBJ2-1 | TRBV29-1 | 14 | NA | TGCAGCGTTGTTTGGGCGGCGGGGTACAATGAGCAGTTCTTC | CSVVWAAGYNEQFF
TRBD1 | TRBJ1-4 | TRBV14 | 17 | NA | TGTGCCAGCAGCCAAACGTCGGACAGGAGCTTTAATGAAAAACTGTTTTTT | CASSQTSDRSFNEKLFF
TRBD1 | TRBJ2-2 | TRBV9 | 16 | NA | TGTGCCAGCAGCGTAGGGGAAGGGGGCTACACCGGGGAGCTGTTTTTT | CASSVGEGGYTGELFF
TRBD2 | TRBJ2-2 | TRBV27 | 15 | NA | TGTGCCAGCAGTAGAGCGGGAGGTGACACCGGGGAGCTGTTTTTT | CASSRAGGDTGELFF
TRBD1 | TRBJ1-2 | TRBV18 | 15 | few | TGTGCCAGCTCACCCTCCACAGGGGCCAACTATGGCTACACCTTC | CASSPSTGANYGYTF
TRBD1 | TRBJ1-1 | TRBV19 | 15 | NA | TGTGCCAGTAACCCGGGACAGGGGGCGGGCACTGAAGCTTTCTTT | CASNPGQGAGTEAFF
TRBD2 | TRBJ2-5 | TRBV28 | 13 | once | TGTGCCAGCGGAGCGGGAGGTGTCGAGACCCAGTACTTC | CASGAGGVETQYF
TRBD2 | TRBJ2-7 | TRBV7-9 | 15 | NA | TGTGCCAGCAGCTTACGGGAGGGCCCCCTTCTCGAGCAGTACTTC | CASSLREGPLLEQYF
TRBD2 | TRBJ2-3 | TRBV6-4 | 16 | few | TGTGCCAGCAGTGACACCAGCGGGAGTGGCACAGATACGCAGTATTTT | CASSDTSGSGTDTQYF
NA | TRBJ2-7 | TRBV20-1 | 11 | NA | TGCAGTGCTAGACACTACTACGAGCAGTACTTC | CSARHYYEQYF
NA | TRBJ1-2 | TRBV6-4 | 12 | few | TGTGCCAGCAGTGAATGGGGCCAGCACTACACCTTC | CASSEWGQHYTF
NA | TRBJ2-7 | TRBV2 | 13 | few | TGTGCCAGCCTCCCCCCAGGGTACTACGAGCAGTACTTC | CASLPPGYYEQYF
NA | TRBJ1-1 | TRBV6-5 | 14 | few | TGTGCCAGCAGCCGGGACTTACCGAACACTGAAGCTTTCTTT | CASSRDLPNTEAFF
TRBD1 | TRBJ2-3 | TRBV10-3 | 16 | NA | TGTGCCATCAGTGAGTCCCCGGGACAGGGGGCAGATACGCAGTATTTT | CAISESPGQGADTQYF
TRBD1 | TRBJ2-3 | TRBV4-1 | 16 | NA | TGCGCCAGCAGCCAAGTTCAGGGGGCGATTGAAGATACGCAGTATTTT | CASSQVQGAIEDTQYF
NA | TRBJ2-7 | TRBV5-5 | 14 | NA | TGTGCCAGCAGCGTCCGGGACACCTCCTACGAGCAGTACTTC | CASSVRDTSYEQYF
NA | TRBJ2-1 | TRBV5-4 | 15 | NA | TGTGCCAGCAGCTTGGAAGCGCCAGACCACAATGAGCAGTTCTTC | CASSLEAPDHNEQFF
TRBD2 | TRBJ2-7 | TRBV19 | 15 | NA | TGTGCCAGTAGTAACAGACTAGCCCTCGGCTACGAGCAGTACTTC | CASSNRLALGYEQYF
TRBD1 | TRBJ2-2 | TRBV2 | 14 | NA | TGTGCCAGGTCCGGGACAGGGGTCCCCGGGGAGCTGTTTTTT | CARSGTGVPGELFF
TRBD2 | TRBJ2-7 | TRBV4-2 | 16 | once | TGTGCCAGCAGCCAAGATTTATCGGCGGGGGGAAGTTCGCAGTACTTC | CASSQDLSAGGSSQYF
TRBD1 | TRBJ1-4 | TRBV5-6 | 14 | NA | TGTGCCAGCAGCTCCGGACAGGGAATTGAAAAACTGTTTTTT | CASSSGQGIEKLFF
TRBD1 | TRBJ2-3 | TRBV5-1 | 17 | NA | TGCGCCAGCAACACCTCCCCGGGACAGCCATTCACAGATACGCAGTATTTT | CASNTSPGQPFTDTQYF
NA | TRBJ2-1 | TRBV7-9 | 15 | NA | TGTGCCAGCAGCGAAAACAGGGTTAAGTACAATGAGCAGTTCTTC | CASSENRVKYNEQFF
NA | TRBJ2-5 | TRBV18 | 12 | NA | TGTGCCAGCTCACCGGTCGGAGAGACCCAGTACTTC | CASSPVGETQYF
NA | TRBJ2-2 | TRBV19 | 15 | NA | TGTGCCAGTAGTATATCGTTAGCGGTCACCGGGGAGCTGTTTTTT | CASSISLAVTGELFF
NA | TRBJ2-3 | TRBV7-9 | 14 | NA | TGTGCCAGCAGCCCGGGACTGCCGTCAGATACGCAGTATTTT | CASSPGLPSDTQYF
NA | TRBJ1-2 | TRBV5-1 | 13 | few | TGCGCCAGCAGGCAAGCACCTAACTATGGCTACACCTTC | CASRQAPNYGYTF
TRBD1 | TRBJ1-2 | TRBV19 | 14 | few | TGTGCCAGTAGTCTTACAGGGGCGGTTCGCGGCTACACCTTC | CASSLTGAVRGYTF
NA | TRBJ1-1 | TRBV4-1 | 15 | NA | TGCGCCAGCAGCCAAGATATAGGGGAAGACACTGAAGCTTTCTTT | CASSQDIGEDTEAFF
TRBD1 | TRBJ2-3 | TRBV7-9 | 18 | NA | TGTGCCAGCAGCTTCTTACAGGGGGGAACAGGAAGCACAGATACGCAGTATTTT | CASSFLQGGTGSTDTQYF
NA | TRBJ1-4 | TRBV6-5 | 15 | NA | TGTGCCAGCAGACTACAAACAGGGTATAATGAAAAACTGTTTTTT | CASRLQTGYNEKLFF
TRBD2 | TRBJ2-5 | TRBV7-6 | 15 | NA | TGTGCCAGCAGCTTAGCCCGGGGGGTTAAAGAGACCCAGTACTTC | CASSLARGVKETQYF